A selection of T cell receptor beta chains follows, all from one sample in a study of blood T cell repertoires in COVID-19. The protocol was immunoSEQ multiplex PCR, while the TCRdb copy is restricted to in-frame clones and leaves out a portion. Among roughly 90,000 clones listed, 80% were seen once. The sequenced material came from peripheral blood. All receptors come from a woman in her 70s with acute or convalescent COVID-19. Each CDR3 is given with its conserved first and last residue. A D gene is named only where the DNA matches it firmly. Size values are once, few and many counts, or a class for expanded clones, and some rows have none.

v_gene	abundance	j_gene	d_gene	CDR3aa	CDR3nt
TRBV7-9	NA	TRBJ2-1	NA	CASSLGSSYNEQFF	TGTGCCAGCAGCTTAGGCAGCTCCTACAATGAGCAGTTCTTC
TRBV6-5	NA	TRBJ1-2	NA	CASGGSPYGYTF	TGTGCCAGCGGGGGCAGCCCCTATGGCTACACCTTC
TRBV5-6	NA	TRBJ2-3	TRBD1	CASSTQGATDTQYF	TGTGCCAGCAGCACACAGGGGGCGACAGATACGCAGTATTTT
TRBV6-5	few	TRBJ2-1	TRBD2	CASSYGTSGNEQFF	TGTGCCAGCAGTTACGGGACTAGCGGGAATGAGCAGTTCTTC
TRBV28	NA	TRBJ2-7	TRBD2	CASTTGGPSYEQYF	TGTGCCAGCACCACGGGAGGGCCCTCCTACGAGCAGTACTTC
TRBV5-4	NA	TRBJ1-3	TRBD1	CASSGQGRGNTIYF	TGTGCCAGCAGCGGACAGGGGAGGGGAAACACCATATATTTT
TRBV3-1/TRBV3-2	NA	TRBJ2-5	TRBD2	CASSQRSGRASGETQYF	TGTGCCAGCAGCCAACGAAGCGGGAGGGCCTCGGGAGAGACCCAGTACTTC
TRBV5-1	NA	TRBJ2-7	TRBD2	CASRGLGTSESEQYF	TGCGCCAGCAGAGGGCTGGGGACTAGCGAGAGCGAGCAGTACTTC
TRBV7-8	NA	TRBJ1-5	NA	CASSLAQGNQPQHF	TGTGCCAGCAGCTTAGCACAGGGTAACCAGCCCCAGCATTTT
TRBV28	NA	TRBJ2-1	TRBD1	CASRDRDLYNEQFF	TGTGCCAGCAGGGACAGGGATTTATACAATGAGCAGTTCTTC
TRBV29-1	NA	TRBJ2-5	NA	CSARGRGETQYF	TGCAGCGCCCGTGGTCGGGGGGAGACCCAGTACTTC
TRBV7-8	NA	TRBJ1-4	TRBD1	CASSLRDREEKLFF	TGTGCCAGCAGCTTAAGGGACAGGGAGGAAAAACTGTTTTTT
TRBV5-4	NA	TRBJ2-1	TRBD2	CASSWGVGRAYNEQFF	TGTGCCAGCAGCTGGGGGGTTGGGAGGGCCTACAATGAGCAGTTCTTC
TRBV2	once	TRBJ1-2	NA	CASMKQYNYGYTF	TGTGCCAGCATGAAACAGTACAACTATGGCTACACCTTC
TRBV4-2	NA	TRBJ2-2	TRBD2	CASSPRPSGNTGELFF	TGTGCCAGCAGCCCACGGCCTAGCGGTAACACCGGGGAGCTGTTTTTT
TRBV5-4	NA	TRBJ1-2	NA	CASSPGREWGYTF	TGTGCCAGCAGCCCTGGAAGGGAGTGGGGCTACACCTTC
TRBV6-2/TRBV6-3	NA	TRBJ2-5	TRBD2	CASSYLWRGGQETQYF	TGTGCCAGCAGTTACCTCTGGCGGGGGGGCCAGGAGACCCAGTACTTC
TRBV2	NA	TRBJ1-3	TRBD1	CASRRGTAGNTIYF	TGTGCCAGCAGACGCGGGACAGCGGGAAACACCATATATTTT
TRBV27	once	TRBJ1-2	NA	CASSSAGRVESGYTF	TGTGCCAGCAGTTCCGCAGGGAGGGTAGAGTCTGGCTACACCTTC
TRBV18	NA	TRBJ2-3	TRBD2	CASSQRDGTDTQYF	TGTGCCAGCTCGCAGCGGGACGGCACAGATACGCAGTATTTT
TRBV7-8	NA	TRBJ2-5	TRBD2	CASSLGLAGGPRETQYF	TGTGCCAGCAGCTTAGGCCTAGCGGGAGGGCCACGAGAGACCCAGTACTTC
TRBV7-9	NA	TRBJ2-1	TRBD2	CASSPPFAGGHNEQFF	TGTGCCAGCAGCCCCCCCTTCGCGGGGGGCCACAATGAGCAGTTCTTC
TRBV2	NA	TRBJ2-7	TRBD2	CASSDRLAGLRQYF	TGTGCCAGCAGTGACCGACTAGCGGGATTAAGGCAGTACTTC
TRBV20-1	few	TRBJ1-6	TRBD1	CSASGQGRASSYNSPLHF	TGCAGTGCTAGTGGACAGGGTAGAGCCAGCTCCTATAATTCACCCCTCCACTTT
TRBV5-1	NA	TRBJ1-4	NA	CASSRGRGEKLFF	TGCGCCAGCAGCAGAGGACGAGGGGAAAAACTGTTTTTT
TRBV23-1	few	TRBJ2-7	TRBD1	CASSQPGTGGKCEQYF	TGCGCCAGCAGTCAACCCGGGACAGGGGGGAAGTGCGAGCAGTACTTC
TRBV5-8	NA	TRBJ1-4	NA	CASSLAGIEKLFF	TGTGCCAGCAGCTTAGCCGGGATTGAAAAACTGTTTTTT
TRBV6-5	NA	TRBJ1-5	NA	CASSPTPGQPQHF	TGTGCCAGCAGTCCTACGCCGGGGCAGCCCCAGCATTTT
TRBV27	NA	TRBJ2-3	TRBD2	CASTIAGASTDTQYF	TGTGCCAGCACCATAGCGGGGGCTAGCACAGATACGCAGTATTTT
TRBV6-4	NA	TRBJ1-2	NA	CASSDDSAGGGYTF	TGTGCCAGCAGCGATGACAGTGCAGGCGGCGGCTACACCTTC